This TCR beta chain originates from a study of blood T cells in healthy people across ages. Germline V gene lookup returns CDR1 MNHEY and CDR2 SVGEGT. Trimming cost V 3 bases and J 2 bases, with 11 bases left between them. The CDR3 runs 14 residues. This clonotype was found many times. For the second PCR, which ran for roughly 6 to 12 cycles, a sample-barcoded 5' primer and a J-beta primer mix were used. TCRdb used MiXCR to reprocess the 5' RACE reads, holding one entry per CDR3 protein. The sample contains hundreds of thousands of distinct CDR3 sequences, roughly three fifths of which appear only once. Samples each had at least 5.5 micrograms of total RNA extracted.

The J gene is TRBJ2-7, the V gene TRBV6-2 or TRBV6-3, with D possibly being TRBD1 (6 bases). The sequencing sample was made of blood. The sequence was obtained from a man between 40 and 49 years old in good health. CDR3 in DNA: TGTGCCAGCAGTTATCAGGGGAGAACCTACGAGCAGTACTTC. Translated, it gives CASSYQGRTYEQYF.